A selection of T cell receptor beta chains follows, all from one sample in a study of shared clonotypes between healthy human individuals. Only in-frame clones appear in the TCRdb table, and some are missing; sequencing was by immunoSEQ multiplex PCR. Among roughly 2.2 million clones listed, 85% to 95% were seen once. The source material was naive CD4+ T cells from PBMCs. The receptors stem from a young man in good health. Some clones in this sample may be carry-over from other donors' samples. Each CDR3 is given with its conserved first and last residue. A D gene is named only where the DNA matches it firmly. A clone size is listed for some rows: how often the clone was seen (once, few, many), or a class if it is expanded.

d_call j_call v_call clone_size cdr3_aa cdr3_nt
TRBD1 TRBJ2-4 TRBV28 . CASSLTGTGGRIQYF TGTGCCAGCAGTTTAACTGGGACAGGGGGACGCATTCAGTACTTC
. TRBJ2-1 TRBV2 . CASSETWPGGSYNEQFF TGTGCCAGCAGCGAAACCTGGCCAGGCGGCTCCTACAATGAGCAGTTCTTC
TRBD2 TRBJ2-7 TRBV5-1 . CASSPVGGKVTQYF TGCGCCAGCAGCCCGGTGGGGGGGAAGGTAACGCAGTACTTC
. TRBJ2-7 TRBV27 . CASRSYYEQYF TGTGCCAGCCGAAGTTACTACGAGCAGTACTTC
TRBD2 TRBJ2-1 TRBV7-2 once CASSLELAGDNEQFF TGTGCCAGCAGCTTAGAGTTAGCGGGAGACAATGAGCAGTTCTTC
. TRBJ2-3 TRBV5-1 . CASSPGASTDTQYF TGCGCCAGCAGCCCGGGGGCCAGCACAGATACGCAGTATTTT
. TRBJ2-1 TRBV28 . CASSSAGAPLNEQFF TGTGCCAGCAGTTCGGCGGGGGCCCCCCTCAATGAGCAGTTCTTC
. TRBJ1-4 TRBV2 . CASSLPENEKLFF TGTGCCAGCAGTTTGCCCGAAAATGAAAAACTGTTTTTT
. TRBJ2-7 TRBV4-1 . CASSQDRGPYYEQYF TGCGCCAGCAGCCAAGATCGGGGGCCCTACTACGAGCAGTACTTC
TRBD2 TRBJ2-1 TRBV12-5 . CASAPNSGAYNEQFF TGTGCTAGTGCCCCCAATAGCGGGGCTTACAATGAGCAGTTCTTC
TRBD1 TRBJ2-5 TRBV10-3 . CAISHKGQGETQYF TGTGCCATCAGCCACAAAGGACAGGGTGAGACCCAGTACTTC
TRBD1 TRBJ2-7 TRBV5-1 . CASSEATGTVVSYEQYF TGCGCCAGCAGCGAAGCAACCGGGACAGTGGTCTCCTACGAGCAGTACTTC
TRBD1 TRBJ2-7 TRBV10-3 . CAISKDRGPYEQYF TGTGCCATCAGTAAAGACAGGGGGCCATACGAGCAGTACTTC
. TRBJ2-3 TRBV9 . CASSVSPSADTQYF TGTGCCAGCAGCGTCTCCCCTTCGGCAGATACGCAGTATTTT
TRBD1 TRBJ2-7 TRBV7-9 . CASSPGGGKTYEQYF TGTGCCAGCAGCCCAGGGGGCGGCAAGACCTACGAGCAGTACTTC
. TRBJ2-7 TRBV19 . CASSQGTRSYEQYF TGTGCCAGTAGTCAAGGGACAAGGTCCTACGAGCAGTACTTC
TRBD1 TRBJ1-2 TRBV27 . CASSLKVNRGPNYGYTF TGTGCCAGCAGTTTAAAAGTCAATAGGGGGCCCAACTATGGCTACACCTTC
. TRBJ2-7 TRBV11-1 . CASSLRDGAYEQYF TGTGCCAGCAGCCTCCGGGACGGGGCCTACGAGCAGTACTTC
. TRBJ2-7 TRBV11-2 . CASSPGGTLASYEQYF TGTGCCAGCAGCCCCGGGGGGACACTAGCGTCCTACGAGCAGTACTTC
. TRBJ1-4 TRBV6-5 . CASRQDNNEKLFF TGTGCCAGCAGACAAGACAACAATGAAAAACTGTTTTTT
. TRBJ1-1 TRBV6-5 . CASSYRAGGGNTEAFF TGTGCCAGCAGTTACCGGGCAGGAGGGGGGAACACTGAAGCTTTCTTT
. TRBJ2-4 TRBV11-2 . CASSPTLSIAKNIQYF TGTGCCAGCAGCCCGACTCTTTCCATAGCCAAAAACATTCAGTACTTC
. TRBJ1-5 TRBV6-1 . CASSAQGLHQPQHF TGTGCCAGCAGTGCCCAGGGGCTCCATCAGCCCCAGCATTTT
. TRBJ2-6 TRBV7-8 . CASSLVGGYSGANVLTF TGTGCCAGCAGCTTAGTTGGGGGTTACTCTGGGGCCAACGTCCTGACTTTC
TRBD1 TRBJ2-7 TRBV18 once CASSTPRQGFYEQYF TGTGCCAGCTCAACCCCAAGACAGGGCTTCTACGAGCAGTACTTC
. TRBJ1-1 TRBV5-1 once CASSPRDGEAFF TGCGCCAGCAGCCCCCGGGACGGTGAAGCTTTCTTT
. TRBJ2-1 TRBV19 once CASRWSREAYNEQFF TGTGCCAGTAGATGGAGCAGGGAGGCCTACAATGAGCAGTTCTTC
TRBD1 TRBJ1-2 TRBV28 . CASSLAPGQGYGYTF TGTGCCAGCAGTTTGGCCCCGGGACAGGGGTATGGCTACACCTTC
. TRBJ2-2 TRBV9 . CASSVGTGRELFF TGTGCCAGCAGCGTAGGAACGGGCCGGGAGCTGTTTTTT
TRBD1 TRBJ1-1 TRBV18 few CASSPQSGQGNTEAFF TGTGCCAGCTCACCCCAAAGCGGACAGGGGAACACTGAAGCTTTCTTT
TRBD1 TRBJ1-5 TRBV19 . CASSIMEGANQPQHF TGTGCCAGTAGTATTATGGAGGGGGCGAACCAGCCCCAGCATTTT
TRBD2 TRBJ2-5 TRBV5-4 . CASSSGTSGRAGETQYF TGTGCCAGCAGCTCCGGGACTAGCGGGAGGGCGGGTGAGACCCAGTACTTC
TRBD1 TRBJ1-1 TRBV28 . CASRKQGPEAFF TGTGCCAGCCGAAAACAGGGGCCTGAAGCTTTCTTT
. TRBJ2-7 TRBV10-3 . CAISEKRFTGFEQYF TGTGCCATCAGTGAGAAACGGTTCACAGGGTTCGAGCAGTACTTC
TRBD1 TRBJ2-7 TRBV19 . CASSIEGTGKYEQYF TGTGCCAGTAGTATAGAAGGGACAGGGAAGTACGAGCAGTACTTC
. TRBJ1-5 TRBV5-1 . CASSLGGPNQPQHF TGCGCCAGCAGCTTGGGCGGACCCAATCAGCCCCAGCATTTT
TRBD2 TRBJ2-7 TRBV6-1 . CASRVSGESSYEQYF TGTGCCAGCAGGGTAAGCGGGGAGAGCTCCTACGAGCAGTACTTC
. TRBJ2-1 TRBV7-9 . CASSFGQHSGEQFF TGTGCCAGCAGCTTTGGCCAGCATTCAGGAGAGCAGTTCTTC
. TRBJ2-7 TRBV9 . CASSVGAGQVIYEQYF TGTGCCAGCAGCGTAGGTGCGGGACAAGTTATCTACGAGCAGTACTTC
TRBD1 TRBJ1-2 TRBV4-3 . CASSQAGTGGVYGYTF TGCGCCAGCAGCCAAGCTGGGACAGGGGGCGTCTATGGCTACACCTTC
. TRBJ2-1 TRBV5-6 once CASSKQEYNEQFF TGTGCCAGCAGTAAACAGGAGTACAATGAGCAGTTCTTC
TRBD1 TRBJ1-3 TRBV7-2 . CASSPDRGRAGNTIYF TGTGCCAGCAGCCCTGACAGGGGACGCGCTGGAAACACCATATATTTT
TRBD1 TRBJ1-2 TRBV4-3 . CASSQRQGDYGYTF TGCGCCAGCAGCCAGAGACAGGGTGACTATGGCTACACCTTC
. TRBJ1-5 TRBV7-9 . CASSPKAGGNQPQHF TGTGCCAGCAGCCCCAAGGCAGGGGGCAATCAGCCCCAGCATTTT
. TRBJ1-6 TRBV9 . CASSAREDSPLHF TGTGCCAGCAGCGCCCGGGAGGATTCACCCCTCCACTTT
. TRBJ2-5 TRBV7-9 . CASRRSTGETQYF TGTGCCAGCAGACGATCGACCGGAGAGACCCAGTACTTC
TRBD2 TRBJ2-7 TRBV5-1 . CASSRASGSYEQYF TGCGCCAGCAGCAGGGCTAGCGGGAGCTACGAGCAGTACTTC
. TRBJ2-7 TRBV6-5 once CASRTEISYEQYF TGTGCCAGCAGGACAGAAATATCCTACGAGCAGTACTTC
. TRBJ1-2 TRBV7-2 . CASSRPPPGVNYGYTF TGTGCCAGCAGCCGCCCGCCCCCAGGGGTCAACTATGGCTACACCTTC
TRBD2 TRBJ2-1 TRBV5-1 . CASSPRVGLAGLNEQFF TGCGCCAGCAGCCCCCGGGTTGGGCTAGCGGGACTCAATGAGCAGTTCTTC
. TRBJ1-2 TRBV5-1 . CASSLFPGPFGYTF TGCGCCAGCAGCTTGTTTCCGGGACCTTTTGGCTACACCTTC
. TRBJ1-1 TRBV7-3 . CASSSGTNTEAFF TGTGCCAGCAGCTCCGGGACGAACACTGAAGCTTTCTTT
TRBD1 TRBJ1-1 TRBV18 . CASSPFTQGAPGEAFF TGTGCCAGCTCACCATTCACACAGGGGGCGCCCGGTGAAGCTTTCTTT
TRBD2 TRBJ2-3 TRBV4-3 . CASSRQNLAGVSHTDTQYF TGCGCCAGCAGCCGACAAAACCTAGCGGGAGTATCCCACACAGATACGCAGTATTTT
TRBD2 TRBJ2-1 TRBV28 . CASSSTPTSAIYNEQFF TGTGCCAGCAGTTCAACCCCGACTAGCGCGATCTACAATGAGCAGTTCTTC
. TRBJ2-7 TRBV27 once CASSYTEGSRGHEQYF TGTGCCAGCAGTTACACCGAAGGGAGCAGGGGCCACGAGCAGTACTTC
. TRBJ1-1 TRBV28 . CASSLVYTPKNTEAFF TGTGCCAGCAGTTTGGTGTACACCCCGAAGAACACTGAAGCTTTCTTT